This T cell receptor (beta chain) appears in the sequencing data of a study of shared clonotypes between healthy human individuals. Study-wide results and limits: The expectation was that sequencing depth would affect clonotype sharing among donors. Four donors shared 4.5% to 6.5% of their naive CD4 clonotypes.

TCRdb's copy holds only in-frame clones and misses some; the assay was immunoSEQ multiplex PCR. The table lists about 2 million clones, 85% to 95% of them singletons, with 0.1% to 0.15% in the top ten. Details on this clone: The antigen remains unidentified.

The germline V and J ends were trimmed by 0 bases and 0 bases, with 9 bases remaining between them. The CDR3 sequence is 15 residues long. The V gene's germline CDR1 is KGHSH and CDR2 LQKENI. The gene calls are TRBV18 and TRBJ2-7; D is possibly TRBD1 (6 bases). Sequencing was carried out using naive CD4+ T cells sorted from blood. Subset described: CD45RA+ positively selected. The clonotype was recovered from a man between 18 and 35 years old in good health. CDR3 region: CASSPPGTLSYEQYF. The CDR3 DNA reads TGTGCCAGCTCACCACCAGGGACACTCTCCTACGAGCAGTACTTC. Full variable domain (rest looked up from reference TRBV18 and TRBJ2-7): NAGVMQNPRHLVRRRGQEARLRCSPMKGHSHVYWYRQLPEEGLKFMVYLQKENIIDESGMPKERFSAEFPKEGPSILRIQQVVRGDSAAYFCASSPPGTLSYEQYFGPGTRLTVT.